This T cell receptor (beta chain) was identified during a study of Graves' ophthalmopathy and Graves' hyperthyroidism. Germline V CDR1 and CDR2: MNHEY, SMNVEV (reference sequence). CDR3 length: 14 amino acids. Trimming pared 2 bases from V and 5 bases from J, leaving 12 bases between. RNA served as the template for amplifying TCR beta CDR3 regions. RT-PCR in the first round used HTBI primers; a second-round multiplex PCR followed. TCRdb reprocessed the multiplex PCR reads with MiXCR, giving one entry per CDR3 protein. The table records 660,000 or so distinct CDR3 sequences, roughly two fifths of them present only once.

This sequence originates from an adult man with Graves' ophthalmopathy. The V and J genes are TRBV27 and TRBJ2-5, with D possibly being TRBD2 (6 bases). The sample taken for sequencing was peripheral blood. The chain's CDR3 is CASSLRAGSETQYF. The CDR3 nucleotides read TGTGCCAGCAGTTTAAGGGCGGGATCGGAGACCCAGTACTTC.